The 15 T cell receptor beta chains listed next were all sequenced from one sample in a study of blood T cell repertoires in COVID-19. The protocol was immunoSEQ multiplex PCR, while the TCRdb copy is restricted to in-frame clones and leaves out a portion. There are approximately 230,000 clones in the sample; 70% to 85% occur only once, and 15% lies in the top ten. The material sequenced was PBMCs or T cells enriched from blood (not recorded which). These receptors came from a man aged 40-49 years who had recovered from COVID-19.

The chain is built from TRBV5-1 and TRBJ2-3; D possibly corresponds to TRBD2 (5 bases). V lost 5 bases to trimming and J lost 2 bases, with 12 bases between them. This CDR3 comprises 14 residues. The germline CDR1 and CDR2 sequences are SGHRS and YFSETQ. The CDR3 DNA sequence: TGCGCCAGCAGATCGAGCGGACCCACAGATACGCAGTATTTT. This translates into CASRSSGPTDTQYF.

V gene TRBV5-5 combines with J gene TRBJ1-5; D call uncertain. V lost 2 bases and J lost 1, with 7 bases in between. The germline V gene has CDR1 SGHKS and CDR2 YYEKEE (reference sequence). The CDR3 consists of 14 residues. The CDR3 region is CASSFPGSNQPQHF. As DNA, the CDR3 is TGTGCCAGCAGCTTTCCGGGGAGCAATCAGCCCCAGCATTTT.

In its sample, this clone was seen a few times. V usage is TRBV12-3 or TRBV12-4 and J usage is TRBJ1-1, with TRBD1 as a possible D gene (6 bases). The CDR3 loop spans 13 amino acids. The ends were cut back, 6 bases at V and 4 bases at J, with 12 bases in the middle. Here the CDR3 DNA reads TGTGCCAGCAGCCCCCAGGGGCTCACTGAAGCTTTCTTT. Encoded protein: CASSPQGLTEAFF.

The chain has TRBV7-9 and TRBJ2-1, with TRBD1 as a possible D gene (5 bases). Trimming stripped 2 bases from V and 3 bases from J, with 11 bases between. Looked up from germline, CDR1 is SEHNR and CDR2 is FQNEAQ (reference sequence). The CDR3 extends over 15 amino acids. CDR3 loop: CASSLMTAYYNEQFF. CDR3 sequence (DNA): TGTGCCAGCAGCTTAATGACAGCCTACTACAATGAGCAGTTCTTC.

This clone showed up just a few times. The V call is TRBV15, the J call TRBJ1-5; perhaps TRBD1 as D (5 bases). This CDR3 has 14 amino acids. Trimming removed 5 bases from V and 5 bases from J, with 13 bases in between. Germline assignment: CDR1 LNHNV and CDR2 YYDKDF (reference sequence). CDR3 bases: TGTGCCACCAGCGCGGGACGCGGGGATCAGCCCCAGCATTTT. This translates into CATSAGRGDQPQHF. The complete variable domain, with remaining parts taken from reference TRBV15 and TRBJ1-5, reads DAMVIQNPRYQVTQFGKPVTLSCSQTLNHNVMYWYQQKSSQAPKLLFHYYDKDFNNEADTPDNFQSRRPNTSFCFLDIRSPGLGDTAMYLCATSAGRGDQPQHFGDGTRLSIL.

The chain employs TRBV19 and TRBJ1-4; D might be TRBD1 (6 bases). The CDR3 is 14 amino acids. Trimming shortened V by 5 bases and J by 8 bases, and 15 bases separated the two germline ends. Germline values: CDR1 LNHDA, CDR2 SQIVND (reference sequence). The CDR3 loop is CASSPRQVGEKLFF. In DNA form, the CDR3 reads TGTGCCAGTAGTCCGAGACAGGTCGGAGAAAAACTGTTTTTT.

The chain uses TRBV14 and TRBJ2-4; D is undetermined. The germline V and J ends were trimmed by 2 bases and 0 bases, with 2 bases remaining between them. The CDR3 is 13 amino acids. The germline V gene has CDR1 SGHDN and CDR2 FVKESK. The CDR3, as DNA: TGTGCCAGCAGCCAACTAGCCAAAAACATTCAGTACTTC. Encoded protein: CASSQLAKNIQYF.

This clone was recorded at least ten times. The chain links TRBV18 to TRBJ1-4; TRBD1 aligns across 7 bases. Unmatched junction bases numbered 9, after V lost 6 bases and J lost 8 bases. This CDR3 has 14 residues. CDR1 and CDR2 from the germline V gene are KGHSH and LQKENI. As DNA, the CDR3 is TGTGCCAGCTCGTACCCTGACAGGGAAGAAAAACTGTTTTTT. This codes for CASSYPDREEKLFF.

The chain combines TRBV7-9 with TRBJ2-5; 10 bases line up with TRBD2. The germline V gene encodes CDR1 SEHNR and CDR2 FQNEAQ (reference sequence). This CDR3 is built from 14 residues. The junction had 3 bases not matched to a gene; V was cut back by 5 bases and J by 3 bases. The CDR3 sequence is CASSPTSGKETQYF. The CDR3, as DNA: TGTGCCAGCAGCCCTACTAGCGGGAAAGAGACCCAGTACTTC.

The sample holds one count of this clone. The chain recombines TRBV6-1 with TRBJ2-1, with 8 positions matching TRBD2. Trimming cost V 2 bases and J 6 bases; bases outside gene matches: 6. This CDR3 comprises 15 residues. Germline-derived CDR1 and CDR2 are MNHNS and SASEGT. CDR3 residues: CASSENAGGGNEQFF. CDR3 nucleotides: TGTGCCAGCAGTGAAAACGCCGGGGGGGGCAATGAGCAGTTCTTC.

In this sample, this clone turned up many times. V is TRBV7-9 and J is TRBJ2-1; D is unclear. CDR1 and CDR2 (germline): SEHNR, FQNEAQ (reference sequence). CDR3 length equals 17 residues. Trimming stripped 5 bases from V and 0 bases from J, with 17 bases between. The CDR3 region has the DNA TGTGCCAGCAGCCCCCCCCCACGGTTTAGCTCCTACAATGAGCAGTTCTTC. It translates to CASSPPPRFSSYNEQFF.

This chain connects TRBV2 to TRBJ2-1, with 12 bases fitting TRBD2. The V segment lost 2 bases and the J segment 7 bases; nucleotides outside the gene matches: 6. There are 16 residues in the CDR3. Germline-derived CDR1 and CDR2 are SNHLY and FYNNEI. DNA for the CDR3: TGTGCCAGCAGTGAAAGCGTGACTAGCGGGGGTAATGAGCAGTTCTTC. Its protein is CASSESVTSGGNEQFF.

V usage is TRBV7-9 and J usage is TRBJ1-5, with a possible D match to TRBD1 (6 bases). V lost 5 bases and J lost 6, with 8 bases in between. CDR1 is SEHNR, CDR2 FQNEAQ, per germline (reference sequence). The CDR3 contains 12 residues. The CDR3 DNA is TGTGCCAGCAGCGTACAGGGTCAGCCCCAGCATTTT. Translation gives CASSVQGQPQHF.

The chain is built from TRBV30 and TRBJ1-3, with D unclear. The V gene's germline CDR1 is GTSNPN and CDR2 SVGIG (reference sequence). The CDR3 loop spans 13 amino acids. The V and J ends lost 2 bases and 0 bases respectively, with 5 bases between them. CDR3 protein: CAWSRDSGNTIYF. The CDR3 nucleotides are TGTGCCTGGAGTCGAGACTCTGGAAACACCATATATTTT.

The gene calls are TRBV6-5 and TRBJ1-1; D remains ambiguous. The germline CDR1 and CDR2 sequences are MNHEY and SVGAGI. This CDR3 is built from 13 residues. V shed 4 bases and J shed 0 bases, with 6 bases lying between them. For the CDR3, the DNA is TGTGCCAGCAGTTTTCAGGTGAACACTGAAGCTTTCTTT. Translated, it gives CASSFQVNTEAFF.